The sequence of this TCR beta chain was determined in a study of T-cell reconstitution after alpha-beta-depleted transplantation in children. Study-wide results and limits: Alpha-beta T cells present about two months after transplant were reported to originate from several hundred expanded graft clones. Day-60 TCRbeta diversity that was high in some patients was derived from surviving recipient T cells and thymic progenitors.

In germline, CDR1 is MNHEY, CDR2 SVGEGT. This CDR3 has 16 amino acids. V lost 2 bases to trimming and J lost 7 bases; unmatched junction nucleotides: 7. The authors prepared the TCRbeta library with unique molecular identifiers. TCRdb reprocessed the PCR reads with MiXCR, giving one entry per CDR3 protein. The data contain fewer than 150,000 distinct CDR3 sequences, 23% of them singletons. Concerning this clonotype itself: Antigen specificity is unknown.

The V gene is TRBV6-2 or TRBV6-3, the J gene TRBJ2-1; 11 positions agree with TRBD2. The sequence was collected from a male patient between 2 and 9 years old who had a stem cell transplant for chronic granulomatous disease, so the T cells may come from the graft donor. The sequencing here drew on PBMCs, mostly from graft donor cells, taken 180 days after TCRalphabeta/CD19-depleted stem cell transplant. The chain's CDR3 is CASSYPTSGRGNEQFF. DNA for the CDR3: TGTGCCAGCAGTTACCCAACTAGCGGGAGAGGGAATGAGCAGTTCTTC.